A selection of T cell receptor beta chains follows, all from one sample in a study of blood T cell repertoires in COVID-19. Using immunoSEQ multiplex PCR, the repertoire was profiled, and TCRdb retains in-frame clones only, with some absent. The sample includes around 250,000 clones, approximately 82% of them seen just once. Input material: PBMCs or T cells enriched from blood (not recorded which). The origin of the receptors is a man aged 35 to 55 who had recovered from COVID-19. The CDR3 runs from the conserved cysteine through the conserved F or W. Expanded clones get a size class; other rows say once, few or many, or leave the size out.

cdr3_aa: CASSQGGGYNSPLHF
v_call: TRBV14
clone_size: .

cdr3_aa: CASSSTDTQYF
v_call: TRBV27
clone_size: .

cdr3_aa: CASMGTLYSPLHF
v_call: TRBV2
clone_size: .

cdr3_aa: CASSIYGGPNQPQHF
v_call: TRBV19
clone_size: .

cdr3_aa: CASSLAATGRNEQFF
v_call: TRBV5-4
clone_size: once

cdr3_aa: CASSLGQVDTQYF
v_call: TRBV12-3/TRBV12-4
clone_size: once

cdr3_aa: CASSLGATGWTEAFF
v_call: TRBV28
clone_size: .

cdr3_aa: CASSHGLAGGWETQYF
v_call: TRBV4-1
clone_size: .

cdr3_aa: CAISLLAGGGETQYF
v_call: TRBV10-3
clone_size: .

cdr3_aa: CASSDQGLRREKLFF
v_call: TRBV28
clone_size: .

cdr3_aa: CSVEGLIGQVPSSYNEQFF
v_call: TRBV29-1
clone_size: .

cdr3_aa: CASSKGAYGYTF
v_call: TRBV19
clone_size: few

cdr3_aa: CASSLMGLAGGLETQYF
v_call: TRBV5-6
clone_size: .

cdr3_aa: CASSQDYAGANQPQHF
v_call: TRBV3-1/TRBV3-2
clone_size: .

cdr3_aa: CASSPRQGVGETQYF
v_call: TRBV7-2
clone_size: .

cdr3_aa: CASSLTAGATFYEQYF
v_call: TRBV5-1
clone_size: once

cdr3_aa: CASSIGHPGNTIYF
v_call: TRBV19
clone_size: .

cdr3_aa: CASSPQGIQETQYF
v_call: TRBV5-1
clone_size: .

cdr3_aa: CAGDGGYSNQPQHF
v_call: TRBV5-8
clone_size: .

cdr3_aa: CASSFSHGGSGYQPQHF
v_call: TRBV28
clone_size: .

cdr3_aa: CASSPGDLYRDTQYF
v_call: TRBV7-9
clone_size: .

cdr3_aa: CASSPSGSKNIQYF
v_call: TRBV7-9
clone_size: many

cdr3_aa: CASSVSIYNEQFF
v_call: TRBV9
clone_size: .

cdr3_aa: CASRYTGQGATDTQYF
v_call: TRBV12-2
clone_size: .

cdr3_aa: CASVSGRDSYEQYF
v_call: TRBV21-1
clone_size: .

cdr3_aa: CASSSDGGGYEQYF
v_call: TRBV18
clone_size: .

cdr3_aa: CASSQSTASAKNIQYF
v_call: TRBV18
clone_size: .

cdr3_aa: CASSSLGGSNQPQHF
v_call: TRBV5-1
clone_size: few

cdr3_aa: CASSGGTGGEGEQYF
v_call: TRBV28
clone_size: .

cdr3_aa: CASTGGDGSYEQYF
v_call: TRBV28
clone_size: .

cdr3_aa: CASSRPGQVNENEQFF
v_call: TRBV6-2/TRBV6-3
clone_size: .